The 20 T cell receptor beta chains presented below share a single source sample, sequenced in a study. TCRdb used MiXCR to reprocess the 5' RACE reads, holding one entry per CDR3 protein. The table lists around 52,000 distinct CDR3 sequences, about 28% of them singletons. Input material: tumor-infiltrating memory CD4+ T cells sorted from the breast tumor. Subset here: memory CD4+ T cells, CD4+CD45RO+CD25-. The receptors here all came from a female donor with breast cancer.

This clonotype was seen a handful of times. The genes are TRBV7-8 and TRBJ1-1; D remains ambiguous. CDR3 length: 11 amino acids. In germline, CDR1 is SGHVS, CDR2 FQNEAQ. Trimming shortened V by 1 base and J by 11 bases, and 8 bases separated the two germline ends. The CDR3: CASSLDSGAFF. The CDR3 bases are TGTGCCAGCAGCTTAGACTCTGGGGCTTTCTTT.

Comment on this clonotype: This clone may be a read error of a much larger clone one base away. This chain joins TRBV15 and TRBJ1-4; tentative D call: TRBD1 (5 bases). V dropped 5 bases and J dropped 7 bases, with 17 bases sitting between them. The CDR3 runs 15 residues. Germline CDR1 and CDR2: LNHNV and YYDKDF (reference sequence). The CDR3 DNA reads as TGTGCCACCAGCCCTGTTGGGTGGGGGGGTGAAAAACTGTTTTTT. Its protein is CATSPVGWGGEKLFF.

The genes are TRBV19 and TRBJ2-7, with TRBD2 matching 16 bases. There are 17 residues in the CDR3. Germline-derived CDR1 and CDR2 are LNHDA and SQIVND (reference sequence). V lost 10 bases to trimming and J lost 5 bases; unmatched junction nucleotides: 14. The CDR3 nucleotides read TGTGCCACCAGTCCCGGGACTAGCGGGAGGGCCATCCACGAGCAGTACTTC. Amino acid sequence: CATSPGTSGRAIHEQYF.

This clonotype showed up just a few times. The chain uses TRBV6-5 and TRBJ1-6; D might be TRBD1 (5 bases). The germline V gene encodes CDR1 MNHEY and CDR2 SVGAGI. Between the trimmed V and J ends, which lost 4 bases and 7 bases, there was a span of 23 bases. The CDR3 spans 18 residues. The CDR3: CASSLGHIYGGGNSPLHF. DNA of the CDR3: TGTGCCAGCAGTTTAGGTCATATTTATGGGGGGGGAAATTCACCCCTCCACTTT.

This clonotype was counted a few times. CDR3 loop: CSGGEGDHEQYF. CDR3 nucleotides: TGCAGCGGGGGGGAAGGGGACCACGAGCAGTACTTC. The rearrangement joins TRBV29-1 to TRBJ2-7, with D perhaps matching TRBD2 (6 bases). There are 12 residues in the CDR3. Trimming removed 7 bases at V and 5 bases at J, with 15 bases between. The germline gives CDR1 SQVTM, CDR2 ANQGSEA.

CDR3 in amino acids: CSARYTTSRDTQYF. CDR3 in DNA: TGCAGTGCTAGATATACGACTAGCAGGGATACGCAGTATTTT. The chain has TRBV20-1 and TRBJ2-3, with 7 bases aligning to TRBD2. Germline CDR1 and CDR2: DFQATT and SNEGSKA (reference sequence). The CDR3 sequence is 14 residues long. J gave up 6 bases and V 2 bases, and 8 bases lay outside the gene matches.

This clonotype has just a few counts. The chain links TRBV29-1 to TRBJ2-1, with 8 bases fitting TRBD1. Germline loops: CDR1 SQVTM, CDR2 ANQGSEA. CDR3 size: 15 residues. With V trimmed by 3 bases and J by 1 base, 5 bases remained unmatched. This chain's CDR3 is CSVEDRVRSYNEQFF. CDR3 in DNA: TGCAGCGTTGAGGACAGGGTCAGGTCCTACAATGAGCAGTTCTTC.

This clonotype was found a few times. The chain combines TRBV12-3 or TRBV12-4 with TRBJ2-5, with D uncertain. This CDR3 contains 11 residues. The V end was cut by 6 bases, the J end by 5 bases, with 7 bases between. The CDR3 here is CASRGSETQYF. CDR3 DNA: TGTGCCAGCAGGGGTAGCGAGACCCAGTACTTC.

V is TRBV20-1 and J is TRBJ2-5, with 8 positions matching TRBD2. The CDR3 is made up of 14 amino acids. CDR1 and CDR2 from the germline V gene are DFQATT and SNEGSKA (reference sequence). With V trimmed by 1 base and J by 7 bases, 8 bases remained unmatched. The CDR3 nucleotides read TGCAGTGCTAGAGGACGGGAGGGCCTAAGGACCCAGTACTTC. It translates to CSARGREGLRTQYF.

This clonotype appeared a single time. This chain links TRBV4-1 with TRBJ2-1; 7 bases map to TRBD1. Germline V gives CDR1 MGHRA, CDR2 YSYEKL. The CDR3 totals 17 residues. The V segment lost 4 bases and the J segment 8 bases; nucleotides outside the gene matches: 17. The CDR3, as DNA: TGCGCCAGCAGCCTCGGGGAGTATGCGGGCCAGGGGGATGAGCAGTTCTTC. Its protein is CASSLGEYAGQGDEQFF.

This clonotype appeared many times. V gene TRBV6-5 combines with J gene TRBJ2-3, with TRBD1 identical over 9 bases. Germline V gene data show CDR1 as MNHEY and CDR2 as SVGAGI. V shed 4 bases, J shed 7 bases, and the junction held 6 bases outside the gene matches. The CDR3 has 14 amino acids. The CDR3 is CASSSPGQGYTQYF. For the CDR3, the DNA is TGTGCCAGCAGTTCCCCGGGACAGGGATATACGCAGTATTTT.

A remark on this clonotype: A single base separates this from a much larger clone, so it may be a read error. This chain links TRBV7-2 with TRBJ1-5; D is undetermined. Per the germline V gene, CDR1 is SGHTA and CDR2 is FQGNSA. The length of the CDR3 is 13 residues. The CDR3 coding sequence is TGTGCCAGCAGCTACCTCGATTCTCAGCCCCAGCGTTTT. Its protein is CASSYLDSQPQRF.

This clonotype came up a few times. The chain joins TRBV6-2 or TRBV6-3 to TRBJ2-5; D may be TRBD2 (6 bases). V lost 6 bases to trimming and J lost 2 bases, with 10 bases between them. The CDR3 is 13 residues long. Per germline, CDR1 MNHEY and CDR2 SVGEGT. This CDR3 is CASSRDSQETQYF. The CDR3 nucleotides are TGTGCCAGCAGCCGGGACTCTCAAGAGACCCAGTACTTC.

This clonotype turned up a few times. As DNA, the CDR3 is TGCGCCAGCAGCTGGGAAGGGAACAATGAGCAGTTCTTC. This encodes CASSWEGNNEQFF. This chain connects TRBV5-1 to TRBJ2-1; no clear D gene. The CDR3 is 13 amino acids. V was clipped by 3 bases and J by 5 bases, with 9 bases between them. CDR1 SGHRS and CDR2 YFSETQ come from the germline V gene.

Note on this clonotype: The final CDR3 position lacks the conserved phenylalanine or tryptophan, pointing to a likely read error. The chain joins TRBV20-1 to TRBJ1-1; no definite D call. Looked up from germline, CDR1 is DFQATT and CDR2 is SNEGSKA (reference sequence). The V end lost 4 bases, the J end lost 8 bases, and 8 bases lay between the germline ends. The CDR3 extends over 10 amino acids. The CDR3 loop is CSAKRREAFC. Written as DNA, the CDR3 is TGCAGTGCTAAGAGGAGGGAAGCTTTCTGT.

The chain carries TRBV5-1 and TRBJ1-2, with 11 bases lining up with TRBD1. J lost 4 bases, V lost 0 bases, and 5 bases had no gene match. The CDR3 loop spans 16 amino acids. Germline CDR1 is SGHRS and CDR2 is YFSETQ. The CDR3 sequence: CASSLAPGTGGYGYTF. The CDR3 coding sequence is TGCGCCAGCAGCTTGGCCCCCGGGACAGGGGGCTATGGCTACACCTTC.

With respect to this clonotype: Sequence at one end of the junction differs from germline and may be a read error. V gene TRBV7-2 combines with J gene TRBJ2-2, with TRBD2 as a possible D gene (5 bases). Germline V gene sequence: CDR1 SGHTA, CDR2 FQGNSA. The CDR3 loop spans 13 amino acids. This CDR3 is CASRAYLDGELFF. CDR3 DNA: TGTGCCAGCAGAGCTTACCTCGACGGGGAACTGTTTTTT.

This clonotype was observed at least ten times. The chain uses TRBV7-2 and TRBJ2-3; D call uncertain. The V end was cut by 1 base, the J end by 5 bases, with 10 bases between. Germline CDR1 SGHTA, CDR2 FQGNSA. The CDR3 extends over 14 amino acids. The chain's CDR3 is CASSLGASQDTQYF. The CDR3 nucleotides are TGTGCCAGCAGCTTAGGGGCCTCACAAGATACGCAGTATTTT.

The CDR3 protein is CASSEGDRGAYNEQFF. The CDR3 DNA is TGTGCCAGCAGTGAAGGGGACAGGGGTGCCTACAATGAGCAGTTCTTC. The chain recombines TRBV2 with TRBJ2-1, with TRBD1 matching over 10 bases. CDR3 length: 16 residues. The V and J ends lost 1 base and 2 bases, in that order; junction bases with no gene match: 2. Germline CDR1 and CDR2: SNHLY and FYNNEI.

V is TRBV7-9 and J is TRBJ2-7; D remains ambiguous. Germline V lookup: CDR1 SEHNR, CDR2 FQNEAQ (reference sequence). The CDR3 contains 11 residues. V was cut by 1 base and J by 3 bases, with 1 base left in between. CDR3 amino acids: CASSLVYEQYF. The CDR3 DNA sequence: TGTGCCAGCAGCTTAGTCTACGAGCAGTACTTC.